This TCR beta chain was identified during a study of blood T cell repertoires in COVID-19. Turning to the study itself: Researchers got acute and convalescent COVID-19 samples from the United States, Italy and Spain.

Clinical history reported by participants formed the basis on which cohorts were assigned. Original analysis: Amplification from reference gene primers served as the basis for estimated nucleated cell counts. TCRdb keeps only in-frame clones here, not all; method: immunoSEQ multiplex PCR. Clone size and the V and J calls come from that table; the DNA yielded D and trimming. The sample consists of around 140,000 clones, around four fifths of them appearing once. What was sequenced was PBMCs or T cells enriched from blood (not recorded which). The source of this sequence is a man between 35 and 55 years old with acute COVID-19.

The DNA for the CDR3 is TGTGCCAGCAAAGACTTCCGTTCTAGCGGGGGTGGGCGAGGGGCCCAGTACTTC. Translation gives CASKDFRSSGGGRGAQYF. V is TRBV2 and J is TRBJ2-5; 10 bases fit TRBD2. Per germline, CDR1 SNHLY and CDR2 FYNNEI. The CDR3 sequence is 18 residues long. The junction had 23 bases not matched to a gene; V was cut back by 7 bases and J by 9 bases. Full variable domain (outside the CDR3, taken from reference TRBV2 and TRBJ2-5): EPEVTQTPSHQVTQMGQEVILRCVPISNHLYFYWYRQILGQKVEFLVSFYNNEISEKSEIFDDQFSVERPDGSNFTLKIRSTKLEDSAMYFCASKDFRSSGGGRGAQYFGPGTRLLVL.